The 13 T cell receptor beta chains below were found in one sample sequenced in a study of CD8 T cells in Susac syndrome. Reverse transcription used about 0.45 to 1 ug RNA and random hexamers. Via MiXCR, TCRdb re-called the immunoSEQ multiplex PCR reads, giving one row per CDR3 protein. This sample carries 140,000 to 150,000 distinct CDR3 sequences, around 94% of them seen once, and the ten largest clones take less than 0.095%. Sequenced sample: CD4+ T cells from PBMCs. The receptors here all came from a human donor in good health.

The CDR3 DNA sequence: TGTGCCAGCAGTTTGCAGGGGCCTAACACTGAAGCTTTCTTT. Its translation: CASSLQGPNTEAFF. The chain links TRBV12-3 or TRBV12-4 to TRBJ1-1, with a tentative D call TRBD1 (6 bases). CDR3 length: 14 residues. Trimming took 3 bases from V and 2 from J, leaving 10 bases between them.

This clonotype was recorded only once. The J gene is TRBJ2-2, the V gene TRBV10-1; D is unclear. CDR3 length equals 15 residues. Germline V CDR1 and CDR2: WNHNN, SYGVQD (reference sequence). V was shortened by 3 bases and J by 0 bases, with 8 bases between the two germline ends. CDR3 bases: TGCGCCAGCAGTGACGCCCCCACGAACACCGGGGAGCTGTTTTTT. Translation gives CASSDAPTNTGELFF.

This sequence joins TRBV27 and TRBJ2-1, with 9 bases fitting TRBD2. The V segment lost 4 bases and the J segment 5 bases; nucleotides outside the gene matches: 12. Germline CDR1 is MNHEY and CDR2 is SMNVEV (reference sequence). The CDR3 totals 17 residues. The CDR3 loop is CASSSAGGPFLDNEQFF. As DNA, the CDR3 is TGTGCCAGCAGTTCCGCGGGAGGGCCCTTTCTTGACAATGAGCAGTTCTTC.

The rearrangement links TRBV18 to TRBJ1-4; D gene ambiguous. Germline V CDR1 and CDR2: KGHSH, LQKENI. Between the trimmed V and J ends, which lost 0 bases and 4 bases, there was a span of 3 bases. CDR3 length: 13 residues. CDR3 in DNA: TGTGCCAGCTCACCACCATTTAATGAAAAACTGTTTTTT. This gives the protein CASSPPFNEKLFF.

This chain uses TRBV4-1 with TRBJ1-3, with D possibly being TRBD1 (6 bases). The CDR3 contains 15 residues. CDR1 and CDR2 (germline): MGHRA, YSYEKL. The ends were cut back, 2 bases at V and 1 base at J, with 9 bases in the middle. This CDR3 reads CASSQRTESGNTIYF. The DNA for the CDR3 is TGCGCCAGCAGCCAAAGGACAGAATCTGGAAACACCATATATTTT.

The chain joins TRBV7-2 to TRBJ2-7, with 11 bases lining up with TRBD2. Germline V gives CDR1 SGHTA, CDR2 FQGNSA. The CDR3 is 18 amino acids. J gave up 0 bases and V 0 bases, and 7 bases lay outside the gene matches. CDR3 protein: CASSLAASGRLSSYEQYF. In DNA, the CDR3 is TGTGCCAGCAGCTTAGCGGCTAGCGGGAGGCTAAGCTCCTACGAGCAGTACTTC. Using reference TRBV7-2 and TRBJ2-7 for the parts outside the CDR3, the full variable domain is GAGVSQSPSNKVTEKGKDVELRCDPISGHTALYWYRQSLGQGLEFLIYFQGNSAPDKSGLPSDRFSAERTGGSVSTLTIQRTQQEDSAVYLCASSLAASGRLSSYEQYFGPGTRLTVT.

The J gene is TRBJ2-3, the V gene TRBV5-4, with D tentatively TRBD2 (5 bases). The germline gives CDR1 SGHNT, CDR2 YYREEE (reference sequence). Trimming left V 4 bases short and J 6 bases short, with 15 bases between. The CDR3 loop spans 14 amino acids. CDR3 sequence: CASSLADLQDTQYF. CDR3 nucleotide sequence: TGTGCCAGCAGCCTAGCAGACTTGCAGGATACGCAGTATTTT.

CDR3 loop: CASSVEDGGGYGYTF. The DNA of the CDR3 is TGTGCCAGCAGCGTAGAAGACGGGGGTGGTTATGGCTACACCTTC. The chain links TRBV9 to TRBJ1-2, with TRBD1 as a possible D gene (5 bases). This CDR3 spans 15 amino acids. V was trimmed by 0 bases and J by 5 bases, leaving 14 bases between them. The germline CDR1 and CDR2 sequences are SGDLS and YYNGEE.

This rearrangement joins TRBV20-1 to TRBJ2-4, with D possibly being TRBD2 (6 bases). Germline assignment: CDR1 DFQATT and CDR2 SNEGSKA (reference sequence). V was shortened by 1 base and J by 8 bases, with 15 bases between the two germline ends. CDR3 length: 14 amino acids. The chain's CDR3 is CSARGRGSTYIQYF. The CDR3 nucleotides read TGCAGTGCTAGAGGCCGGGGGAGTACCTACATTCAGTACTTC.

V and J are TRBV20-1 and TRBJ1-5, with 7 bases aligning to TRBD1. The CDR3 covers 13 residues. J gave up 7 bases and V 7 bases, and 10 bases lay outside the gene matches. The germline CDR1 and CDR2 sequences are DFQATT and SNEGSKA (reference sequence). CDR3 sequence: CSVRTGVEQPQHF. DNA of the CDR3: TGCAGTGTACGTACAGGGGTGGAGCAGCCCCAGCATTTT.

The CDR3 is CASSLKREMEYTQYF. The CDR3 DNA is TGCGCCAGCAGCCTAAAGCGGGAGATGGAATATACGCAGTATTTT. The chain employs TRBV5-1 and TRBJ2-3; 8 bases match TRBD2. CDR3 length: 15 amino acids. Germline trimming cut 4 bases from V and 7 bases from J; bases unmatched to any gene: 11. Germline CDR1 reads SGHRS; CDR2 reads YFSETQ. The variable domain in full, with the rest retrieved from reference TRBV5-1 and TRBJ2-3, is KAGVTQTPRYLIKTRGQQVTLSCSPISGHRSVSWYQQTPGQGLQFLFEYFSETQRNKGNFPGRFSGRQFSNSRSEMNVSTLELGDSALYLCASSLKREMEYTQYFGPGTRLTVL.

The chain links TRBV6-2 or TRBV6-3 to TRBJ1-5, with unresolved D. The V end was cut by 5 bases, the J end by 8 bases, with 7 bases between. The V gene's germline CDR1 is MNHEY and CDR2 SVGEGT. This CDR3 has 11 residues. The CDR3 region is CASSDLEPQHF. The CDR3 coding sequence is TGTGCCAGCAGTGACCTTGAGCCCCAGCATTTT.

Here the CDR3 DNA reads TGCGCCAGCAGCAATCGGCCAGGGGTTAACAATGAGCAGTTCTTC. Protein product: CASSNRPGVNNEQFF. The V gene is TRBV5-1, the J gene TRBJ2-1; D possibly corresponds to TRBD1 (6 bases). The germline gives CDR1 SGHRS, CDR2 YFSETQ. V was clipped by 4 bases and J by 5 bases, with 16 bases between them. The CDR3 contains 15 residues.